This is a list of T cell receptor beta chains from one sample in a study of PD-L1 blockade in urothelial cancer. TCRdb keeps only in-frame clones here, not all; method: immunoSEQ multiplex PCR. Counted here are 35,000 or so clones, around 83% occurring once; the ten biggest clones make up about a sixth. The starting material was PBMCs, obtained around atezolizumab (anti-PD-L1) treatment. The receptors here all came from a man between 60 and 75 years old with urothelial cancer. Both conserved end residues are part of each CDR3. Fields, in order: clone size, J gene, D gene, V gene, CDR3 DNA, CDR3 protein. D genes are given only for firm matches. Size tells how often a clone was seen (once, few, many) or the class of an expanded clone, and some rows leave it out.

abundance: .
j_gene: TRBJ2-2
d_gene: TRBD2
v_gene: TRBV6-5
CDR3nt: TGTGCCAGCAGACAGACTAGCGGGAGTTACGGGGAGCTGTTTTTT
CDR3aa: CASRQTSGSYGELFF

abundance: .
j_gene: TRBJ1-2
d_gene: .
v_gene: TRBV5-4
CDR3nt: TGTGCCAGCAGCTTGGAGAGTAACTATGGCTACACCTTC
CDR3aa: CASSLESNYGYTF

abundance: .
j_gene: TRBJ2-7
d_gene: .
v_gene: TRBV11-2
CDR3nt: TGTGCCAGCAGGCCCCTAGTCAAGTACGAGCAGTACTTC
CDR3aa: CASRPLVKYEQYF

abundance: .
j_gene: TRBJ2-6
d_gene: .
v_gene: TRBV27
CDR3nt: TGTGCCAGCAGTGTCAGGGGAGATCAAGCTCTGGGGGCCAACGTCCTGACTTTC
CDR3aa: CASSVRGDQALGANVLTF

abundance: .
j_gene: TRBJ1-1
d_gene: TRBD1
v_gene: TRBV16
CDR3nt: TGTGCCAGCAGTCCTACTAACAGGGGCCGTTTCACTGAAGCTTTCTTT
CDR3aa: CASSPTNRGRFTEAFF

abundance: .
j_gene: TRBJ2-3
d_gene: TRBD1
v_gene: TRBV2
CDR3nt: TGTGCCAGCAGAACAGGGGGTTCAGATACGCAGTATTTT
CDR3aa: CASRTGGSDTQYF

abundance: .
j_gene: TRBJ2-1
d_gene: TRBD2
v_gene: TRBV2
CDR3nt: TGTGCCAGCAGCCGGGAGGCCAGGGACAATGAGCAGTTCTTC
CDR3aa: CASSREARDNEQFF

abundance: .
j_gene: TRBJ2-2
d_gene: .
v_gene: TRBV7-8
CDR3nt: TGTGCCAGCAGCTCCGGGACTGACACCGGGGAGCTGTTTTTT
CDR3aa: CASSSGTDTGELFF

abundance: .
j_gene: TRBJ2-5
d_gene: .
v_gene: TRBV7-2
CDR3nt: TGTGCCAGCAGCTTAGAAGGCCGGGGAGAGACCCAGTACTTC
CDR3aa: CASSLEGRGETQYF

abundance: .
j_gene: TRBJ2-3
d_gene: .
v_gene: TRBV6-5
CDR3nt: TGTGCCAGCAGTCACACACGCACAGATACGCAGTATTTT
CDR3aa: CASSHTRTDTQYF

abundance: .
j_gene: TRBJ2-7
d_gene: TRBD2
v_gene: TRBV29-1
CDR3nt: TGCAGCGTTGGAGTTGCGGGGGGACCCTACGAGCAGTACTTC
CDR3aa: CSVGVAGGPYEQYF

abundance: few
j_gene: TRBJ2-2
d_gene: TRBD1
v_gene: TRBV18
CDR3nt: TGTGCCAGCTCGCCGACAGGGGTTAAAGGCACCGGGGAGCTGTTTTTT
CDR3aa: CASSPTGVKGTGELFF

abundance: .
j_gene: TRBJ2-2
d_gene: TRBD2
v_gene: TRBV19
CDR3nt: TGTGCCAGTATGGGGCCTAGCGGGGGTTTTGCCGGGGAGCTGTTTTTT
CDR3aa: CASMGPSGGFAGELFF

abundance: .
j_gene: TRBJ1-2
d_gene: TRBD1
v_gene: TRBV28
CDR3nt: TGTGCCACCTATCAGGGACAGGGGAGCTATGGCTACACCTTC
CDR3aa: CATYQGQGSYGYTF

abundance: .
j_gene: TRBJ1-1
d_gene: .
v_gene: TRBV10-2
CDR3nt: TGCGCCAGCGGGGGGAGGGGGGCGATGAGGATAACGAACACTGAAGCTTTCTTT
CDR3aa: CASGGRGAMRITNTEAFF

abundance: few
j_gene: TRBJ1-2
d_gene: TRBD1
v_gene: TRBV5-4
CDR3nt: TGTGCCAGCAGCGTAGGACAGGATAGGTCATATGGCTACACCTTC
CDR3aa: CASSVGQDRSYGYTF

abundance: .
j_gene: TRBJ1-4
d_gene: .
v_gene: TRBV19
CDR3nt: TGTGCCAGCCGAAGGGGGGGAGAAAAACTGTTTTTT
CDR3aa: CASRRGGEKLFF

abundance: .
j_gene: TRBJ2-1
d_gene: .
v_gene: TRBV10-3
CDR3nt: TGTGCCATCAGTGAGGGGGAAGCTAGCGCTGTGGACAATGAGCAGTTCTTC
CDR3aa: CAISEGEASAVDNEQFF

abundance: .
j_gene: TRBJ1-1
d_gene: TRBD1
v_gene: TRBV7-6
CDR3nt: TGTGCCAGCAGCCCCAACAGGGGAATGAACACTGAAGCTTTCTTT
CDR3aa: CASSPNRGMNTEAFF